One sample yielded the 12 T cell receptor beta chains listed below, sequenced in a study of neoadjuvant anti-PD-1 for oral cavity cancer. Sequenced by immunoSEQ multiplex PCR; TCRdb stores in-frame clones only, minus some. The sample holds about 6,900 clones, about 69% seen once. The source material was PBMCs, sampled before nivolumab (anti-PD-1) treatment. Receptor source: a person between 40 and 80 years old with oral cavity squamous cell carcinoma.

CDR3 region: CASSADSRNTEAFF. CDR3 DNA: TGCGCCAGCAGCGCCGACTCTAGGAACACTGAAGCTTTCTTT. V usage is TRBV4-3 and J usage is TRBJ1-1; the D is unclear. The germline V and J ends were trimmed by 5 bases and 1 base, with 11 bases remaining between them. Germline CDR1 and CDR2: LGHNA and YSLEER. This CDR3 comprises 14 residues.

The chain recombines TRBV30 with TRBJ1-2; a possible D gene is TRBD1 (6 bases). The germline V gene encodes CDR1 GTSNPN and CDR2 SVGIG (reference sequence). Trimming took off 0 bases at V and 8 bases at J, with 13 bases between the two ends. The CDR3 has 13 amino acids. CDR3 coding DNA: TGTGCCTGGAGTGTACAGGGTATCTACGGCTACACCTTC. Translating gives CAWSVQGIYGYTF.

The chain employs TRBV7-9 and TRBJ2-1, with a tentative D call TRBD2 (5 bases). V lost 5 bases and J lost 12, with 23 bases in between. Germline assignment: CDR1 SEHNR and CDR2 FQNEAQ (reference sequence). CDR3 length equals 15 residues. This CDR3 reads CASSPREAQRIRQFF. The CDR3 nucleotides are TGTGCCAGCAGCCCCCGAGAAGCGCAGCGGATTCGGCAGTTCTTC.

The gene calls are TRBV6-5 and TRBJ1-1; D call uncertain. V lost 8 bases and J 4 bases, leaving 17 bases between the germline ends. Germline V CDR1 and CDR2: MNHEY, SVGAGI. CDR3 length: 14 amino acids. DNA for the CDR3: TGTGCCAGCGCCACGGGAGCTGTCGGCACTGAAGCTTTCTTT. Translation gives CASATGAVGTEAFF.

The chain is built from TRBV10-1 and TRBJ2-7; D perhaps matches TRBD2 (6 bases). V lost 2 bases and J 1 base, leaving 12 bases between the germline ends. The CDR3 consists of 15 residues. The germline CDR1 and CDR2 sequences are WNHNN and SYGVQD (reference sequence). The CDR3 here is CASSEGLAESYEQYF. Here the CDR3 DNA reads TGCGCCAGCAGTGAGGGTTTAGCGGAATCCTACGAGCAGTACTTC.

The rearrangement links TRBV7-9 to TRBJ2-1, with TRBD2 identical over 7 bases. From germline, CDR1 is SEHNR and CDR2 FQNEAQ (reference sequence). J was trimmed by 6 bases and V by 7 bases; bases with no gene match: 6. The CDR3 is 13 amino acids. CDR3 amino acids: CASTLGGVNEQFF. The CDR3 DNA follows: TGTGCCAGCACCCTGGGAGGGGTCAATGAGCAGTTCTTC.

This clone showed up just once. The genes are TRBV7-9 and TRBJ2-3, with D perhaps TRBD1 (5 bases). V was pared by 5 bases and J by 0 bases, with 18 bases between. From germline, CDR1 is SEHNR and CDR2 FQNEAQ (reference sequence). The length of the CDR3 is 17 residues. As DNA, the CDR3 is TGTGCCAGCAGCCCGGGCATGACAGCTTCAAGCACAGATACGCAGTATTTT. Translation gives CASSPGMTASSTDTQYF.

The V call is TRBV7-2, the J call TRBJ1-5, with D unclear. The CDR3 runs 14 residues. V was clipped by 2 bases and J by 2 bases, with 7 bases between them. CDR1 and CDR2 from the germline V gene are SGHTA and FQGNSA. The CDR3 DNA follows: TGTGCCAGCAGCTTATCGGGAGGCAATCAGCCCCAGCATTTT. This gives the protein CASSLSGGNQPQHF.

The rearrangement joins TRBV27 to TRBJ2-7; tentatively, D is TRBD1 (6 bases). CDR3 size: 14 residues. V shed 5 bases and J shed 4 bases, with 15 bases lying between them. Looked up from germline, CDR1 is MNHEY and CDR2 is SMNVEV (reference sequence). The CDR3 is CASSVTGSWYEQYF. CDR3 nucleotides: TGTGCCAGCAGTGTAACAGGGTCTTGGTACGAGCAGTACTTC.

This rearrangement joins TRBV21-1 to TRBJ1-4; TRBD1 is the table's D call, not checked against the DNA. TRBV21-1 is given as a pseudogene. The CDR3 has 15 residues. The CDR3 DNA reads as TGTGCCAGCAGCAAAACAGGGGGCACTAATGAAAAACTGTTTTTT. It specifies CASSKTGGTNEKLFF.

This clone has more than one count but fewer than ten. The chain carries TRBV5-1 and TRBJ1-3; D is unresolved. The CDR3 has 14 residues. The V gene's germline CDR1 is SGHRS and CDR2 YFSETQ. V was clipped by 3 bases and J by 0 bases, with 7 bases between them. The CDR3 reads CASSYENSGNTIYF. For the CDR3, the DNA is TGCGCCAGCAGCTATGAGAACTCTGGAAACACCATATATTTT.

The J gene is TRBJ2-1, the V gene TRBV2; the D is unclear. Germline V gene sequence: CDR1 SNHLY, CDR2 FYNNEI. V gave up 6 bases and J gave up 6 bases, with 9 bases separating them. CDR3 length: 12 amino acids. CDR3 region: CASRPPPNEQFF. CDR3 DNA sequence: TGTGCCAGCAGACCTCCCCCCAATGAGCAGTTCTTC. Filled out from reference TRBV2 and TRBJ2-1, the complete variable domain reads EPEVTQTPSHQVTQMGQEVILRCVPISNHLYFYWYRQILGQKVEFLVSFYNNEISEKSEIFDDQFSVERPDGSNFTLKIRSTKLEDSAMYFCASRPPPNEQFFGPGTRLTVL.